The present T cell receptor (beta chain) was sequenced within a study of T cells after yellow fever vaccination. Overall study: Those fractions that held only low numbers of cells were prepared using the SMART-Seq v4 Ultra Low Input RNA kit.

V was clipped by 1 base and J by 4 bases; unmatched bases: 8. This CDR3 spans 15 amino acids. Germline V gene data show CDR1 as DFQATT and CDR2 as SNEGSKA (reference sequence). Findings and caveats of the study: CD4 and CD8 compartments shared a small share of clonotypes. Researchers report a weaker secondary response that nonetheless peaked faster, day 5 versus 15.

In its sample, this clonotype was seen a few times. No antigen is known for it. Making TCR cDNA involved 5'RACE template switching, which added UMIs and a universal primer site. TCRdb analysed the 5' RACE reads with MiXCR anew, one entry per CDR3 protein. This repertoire shows hundreds of thousands of distinct CDR3 sequences, approximately 8% found once; its top ten account for roughly 18%. The chain couples TRBV20-1 to TRBJ2-5; 8 bases map to TRBD2. This clonotype was obtained from a man between 18 and 29 years old who received the YFV17D yellow fever vaccine. The sample here was PBMCs, taken roughly seven weeks after the first yellow fever vaccination. The DNA of the CDR3 is TGCAGTGCTAGAGCTTTGACTAGCGTAGGAGAGACCCAGTACTTC. It is translated as CSARALTSVGETQYF.